This is a list of T cell receptor beta chains from one sample in a study of cytomegalovirus exposure and HLA in healthy donors. TCRdb's table, derived via immunoSEQ multiplex PCR, lists solely in-frame clones and lacks some. The sample yields around 95,000 clones, roughly 82% seen once. Input material: PBMCs. These receptors were collected from a man aged 30-40 years in good health and CMV-seropositive. Each CDR3 is given with its conserved first and last residue. D genes are given only for firm matches. The listing skips clone size in some rows; elsewhere it reads once, few, many or a size class.

d_call	v_call	j_call	clone_size	cdr3_aa	cdr3_nt
NA	TRBV11-2	TRBJ2-7	NA	CASSLFYEQYF	TGTGCCAGCAGCCTATTTTACGAGCAGTACTTC
TRBD1	TRBV5-1	TRBJ1-1	NA	CASSLSGQAEAFF	TGCGCCAGCAGCTTGTCAGGACAGGCTGAAGCTTTCTTT
TRBD2	TRBV9	TRBJ2-4	NA	CASSVASGLEAAKNIQYF	TGTGCCAGCAGCGTAGCTAGCGGCCTCGAGGCTGCCAAAAACATTCAGTACTTC
NA	TRBV15	TRBJ1-5	NA	CATSRASGAQHF	TGTGCCACCAGCAGAGCCTCAGGGGCCCAGCATTTT
NA	TRBV7-6	TRBJ2-3	NA	CASSLSVRPTDTQYF	TGTGCCAGCAGCTTAAGCGTTCGGCCGACAGATACGCAGTATTTT
NA	TRBV12-5	TRBJ2-2	NA	CASGKGGANTGELFF	TGTGCTAGTGGAAAAGGGGGGGCGAACACCGGGGAGCTGTTTTTT
NA	TRBV9	TRBJ1-1	NA	CASSVRENTEAFF	TGTGCCAGCAGCGTACGGGAAAACACTGAAGCTTTCTTT
NA	TRBV28	TRBJ1-2	few	CASSYAGNAYGYTF	TGTGCCAGCAGTTACGCAGGGAATGCCTATGGCTACACCTTC
NA	TRBV7-2	TRBJ1-3	NA	CASSFQGGNTIYF	TGTGCCAGCAGCTTCCAGGGAGGAAACACCATATATTTT
TRBD1	TRBV7-9	TRBJ2-2	NA	CASSLDGTGDGELFF	TGTGCCAGCTCCTTAGACGGGACAGGGGACGGGGAGCTGTTTTTT
NA	TRBV9	TRBJ2-7	few	CASSVAVGAYEQYF	TGTGCCAGCAGCGTAGCCGTAGGAGCCTACGAGCAGTACTTC
NA	TRBV7-6	TRBJ2-7	NA	CASSLESGSTYEQYF	TGTGCCAGCAGTTTAGAGAGCGGTTCAACCTACGAGCAGTACTTC
NA	TRBV19	TRBJ1-5	NA	CASSPPGLQPQHF	TGTGCCAGTAGTCCGCCGGGACTACAGCCCCAGCATTTT
NA	TRBV9	TRBJ2-7	NA	CASSVAGFSYEQYF	TGTGCCAGCAGCGTAGCGGGATTCTCCTACGAGCAGTACTTC
TRBD1	TRBV18	TRBJ1-2	NA	CASSPRQGADYGYTF	TGTGCCAGCTCACCGCGGCAGGGGGCGGACTATGGCTACACCTTC
NA	TRBV5-1	TRBJ1-1	once	CASSLDGRANTEAFF	TGCGCCAGCAGCTTGGACGGCAGGGCTAACACTGAAGCTTTCTTT
TRBD2	TRBV28	TRBJ2-3	NA	CASSLATSESTDTQYF	TGTGCCAGCAGTTTAGCGACTAGCGAGAGCACAGATACGCAGTATTTT
TRBD2	TRBV5-4	TRBJ2-1	once	CASSSPSGDNEQFF	TGTGCCAGCAGCTCCCCCAGCGGGGACAATGAGCAGTTCTTC
TRBD1	TRBV15	TRBJ2-1	NA	CATSRADRVGPYNEQFF	TGTGCCACCAGCAGAGCCGACAGGGTGGGACCTTACAATGAGCAGTTCTTC
TRBD1	TRBV18	TRBJ1-4	NA	CASSLTSGQGGEKLFF	TGTGCCAGCTCACTCACGAGCGGACAGGGGGGTGAAAAACTGTTTTTT
NA	TRBV6-1	TRBJ1-3	NA	CASQGYSGNTIYF	TGTGCCAGCCAGGGTTACTCAGGAAACACCATATATTTT
NA	TRBV7-2	TRBJ2-4	NA	CASSAGQNLAKNIQYF	TGTGCCAGCAGCGCGGGACAGAATCTGGCCAAAAACATTCAGTACTTC
NA	TRBV5-1	TRBJ2-5	NA	CASSLRSQETQYF	TGCGCCAGCAGCTTGCGTAGCCAAGAGACCCAGTACTTC
NA	TRBV5-8	TRBJ1-4	NA	CASSPRGDNNEKLFF	TGTGCCAGCAGCCCGCGGGGGGACAATAATGAAAAACTGTTTTTT
TRBD2	TRBV7-2	TRBJ2-3	NA	CASTKTSGRTDTQYF	TGTGCCAGCACTAAGACTAGCGGGAGGACAGATACGCAGTATTTT
TRBD1	TRBV6-4	TRBJ1-2	NA	CASSDGQGKGYTF	TGTGCCAGCAGTGACGGACAGGGAAAGGGCTACACCTTC